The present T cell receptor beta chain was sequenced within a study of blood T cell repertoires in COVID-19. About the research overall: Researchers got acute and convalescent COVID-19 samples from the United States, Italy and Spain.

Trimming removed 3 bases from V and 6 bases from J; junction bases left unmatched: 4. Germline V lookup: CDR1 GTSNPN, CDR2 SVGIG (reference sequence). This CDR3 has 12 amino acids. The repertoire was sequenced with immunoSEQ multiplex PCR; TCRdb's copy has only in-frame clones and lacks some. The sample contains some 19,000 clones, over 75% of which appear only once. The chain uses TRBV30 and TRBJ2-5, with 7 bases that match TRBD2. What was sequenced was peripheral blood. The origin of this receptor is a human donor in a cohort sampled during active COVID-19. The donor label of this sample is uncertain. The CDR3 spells CAWRREGKTQYF. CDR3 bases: TGTGCCTGGAGGAGGGAGGGGAAGACCCAGTACTTC.